This T cell receptor (beta chain) was recovered during a study of cytomegalovirus exposure and HLA in healthy donors. Study outcomes and limitations: When analyzed later, a missense DCLRE1C variant was found to be linked to TCR beta V- and J-gene trimming.

In regard to this clone: What it binds is unknown.

In the PCR, 60 Vbeta and 13 Jbeta primers were used. Authors' data handling: Unique TCR beta chains totaled 65 million to 95 million in a later count, with roughly 10 million of them shared. This table comes from immunoSEQ multiplex PCR, and its TCRdb copy is limited to in-frame clones, with some not included. V, J and clone size are those of that table, while D and trimming were read from the DNA. The sample includes some 200,000 clones, about 83% of them seen just once. This TCR was recovered from a man aged 35 to 55 in good health and CMV-seronegative. The sequenced material came from PBMCs.

The CDR3 here is CASRGRGGLSYEQYF. In DNA, the CDR3 is TGTGCCAGCAGAGGACGGGGGGGCCTGTCCTACGAGCAGTACTTC. The J gene is TRBJ2-7, the V gene TRBV2; 8 nucleotides agree with TRBD2. CDR3 length: 15 residues. The germline CDR1 and CDR2 sequences are SNHLY and FYNNEI. V lost 6 bases, J lost 1 base, and 8 bases stayed unmatched. The variable domain in full, with the rest retrieved from reference TRBV2 and TRBJ2-7, is EPEVTQTPSHQVTQMGQEVILRCVPISNHLYFYWYRQILGQKVEFLVSFYNNEISEKSEIFDDQFSVERPDGSNFTLKIRSTKLEDSAMYFCASRGRGGLSYEQYFGPGTRLTVT.